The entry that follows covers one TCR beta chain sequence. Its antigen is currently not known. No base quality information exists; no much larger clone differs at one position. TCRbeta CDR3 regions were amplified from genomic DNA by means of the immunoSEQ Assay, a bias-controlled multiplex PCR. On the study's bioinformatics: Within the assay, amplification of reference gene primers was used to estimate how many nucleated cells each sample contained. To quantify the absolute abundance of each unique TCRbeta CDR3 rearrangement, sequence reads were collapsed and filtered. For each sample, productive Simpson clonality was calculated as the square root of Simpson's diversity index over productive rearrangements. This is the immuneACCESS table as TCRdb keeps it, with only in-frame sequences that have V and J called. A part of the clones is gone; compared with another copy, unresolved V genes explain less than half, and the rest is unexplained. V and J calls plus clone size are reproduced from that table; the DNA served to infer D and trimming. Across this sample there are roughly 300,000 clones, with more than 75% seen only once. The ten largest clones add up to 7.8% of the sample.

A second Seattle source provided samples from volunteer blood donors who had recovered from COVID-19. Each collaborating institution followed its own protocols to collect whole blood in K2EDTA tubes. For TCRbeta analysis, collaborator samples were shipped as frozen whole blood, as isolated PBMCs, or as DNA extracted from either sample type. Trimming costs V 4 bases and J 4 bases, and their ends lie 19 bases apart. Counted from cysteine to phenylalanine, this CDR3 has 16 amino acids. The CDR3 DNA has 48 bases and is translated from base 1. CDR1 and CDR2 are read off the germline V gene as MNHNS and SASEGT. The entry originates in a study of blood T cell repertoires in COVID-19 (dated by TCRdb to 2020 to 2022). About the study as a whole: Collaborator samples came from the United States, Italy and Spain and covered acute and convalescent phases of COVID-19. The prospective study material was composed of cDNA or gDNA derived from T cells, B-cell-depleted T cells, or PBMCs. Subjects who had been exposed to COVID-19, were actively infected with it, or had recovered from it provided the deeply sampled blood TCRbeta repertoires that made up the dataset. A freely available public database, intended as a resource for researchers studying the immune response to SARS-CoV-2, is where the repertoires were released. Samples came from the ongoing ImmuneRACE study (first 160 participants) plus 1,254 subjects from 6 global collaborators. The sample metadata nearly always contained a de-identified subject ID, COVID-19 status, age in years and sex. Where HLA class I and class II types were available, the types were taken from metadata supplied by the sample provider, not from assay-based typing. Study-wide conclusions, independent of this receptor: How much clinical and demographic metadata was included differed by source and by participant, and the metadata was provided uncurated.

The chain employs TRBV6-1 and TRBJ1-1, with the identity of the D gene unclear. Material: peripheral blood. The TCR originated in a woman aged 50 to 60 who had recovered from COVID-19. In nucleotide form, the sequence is TGTGCCAGCAGTGCCCCAAACCGGGGTTGGGGCACTGAAGCTTTCTTT. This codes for CASSAPNRGWGTEAFF.